This is a list of T cell receptor beta chains from one sample in a study of blood T cell repertoires in COVID-19. Measured with immunoSEQ multiplex PCR; TCRdb has only the in-frame clones, and not every one. The sample comprises about 440,000 clones, about 89% of which are singletons, and approximately 4.5% rests with the top ten. Material for sequencing was peripheral blood. The receptors come from a woman under 40 with acute or convalescent COVID-19. Both conserved end residues are part of each CDR3. D genes are given only for firm matches. Clone size is not always given. Where it is, it says once, few, many or a class for expanded clones.

d_call | clone_size | j_call | v_call | cdr3_aa | cdr3_nt
- | - | TRBJ1-1 | TRBV9 | CASSVGGSVNTEAFF | TGTGCCAGCAGCGTAGGGGGTAGCGTGAACACTGAAGCTTTCTTT
TRBD2 | - | TRBJ2-1 | TRBV5-1 | CASSGTLAGGLNEQFF | TGCGCCAGCAGCGGAACGTTAGCGGGGGGGCTCAATGAGCAGTTCTTC
TRBD2 | - | TRBJ2-3 | TRBV2 | CASSEGTSGADTQYF | TGTGCCAGCAGTGAAGGGACTAGCGGGGCAGATACGCAGTATTTT
TRBD2 | - | TRBJ2-5 | TRBV5-1 | CASRESTGGETQYF | TGCGCCAGCAGAGAAAGCACGGGAGGGGAGACCCAGTACTTC
TRBD1 | - | TRBJ1-2 | TRBV29-1 | CSVDKGGQGQYGYTF | TGCAGCGTTGATAAGGGGGGACAGGGGCAGTATGGCTACACCTTC
TRBD2 | - | TRBJ2-2 | TRBV12-3/TRBV12-4 | CASRTGGTGELFF | TGTGCCAGTCGAACCGGGGGGACCGGGGAGCTGTTTTTT
TRBD1 | few | TRBJ1-2 | TRBV4-1 | CASSPGTGLLGYTF | TGCGCCAGCAGCCCCGGGACAGGCCTTCTAGGCTACACCTTC
TRBD1 | - | TRBJ2-1 | TRBV11-1 | CASSPDRASYNEQFF | TGTGCCAGCAGCCCAGACAGGGCCTCCTACAATGAGCAGTTCTTC
- | - | TRBJ1-2 | TRBV5-4 | CASRYDSPGYGYTF | TGTGCCAGCCGATACGACAGCCCGGGCTATGGCTACACCTTC
- | - | TRBJ1-3 | TRBV12-5 | CASGLVRKDSHSGNTIYF | TGTGCTAGTGGTTTGGTAAGGAAGGACAGTCACTCTGGAAACACCATATATTTT
- | - | TRBJ1-2 | TRBV6-5 | CASSNTNGYTF | TGTGCCAGCTCGAACACAAATGGCTACACCTTC
- | - | TRBJ2-5 | TRBV9 | CASSVAGQETQYF | TGTGCCAGCAGCGTAGCAGGACAAGAGACCCAGTACTTC
- | - | TRBJ2-7 | TRBV3-1/TRBV3-2 | CASSQEGQFYEQYF | TGTGCCAGCAGCCAGGAGGGACAGTTCTACGAGCAGTACTTC
- | once | TRBJ2-1 | TRBV27 | CASSLLWGGQGNEQFF | TGTGCCAGCAGTTTATTGTGGGGGGGGCAGGGTAATGAGCAGTTCTTC
- | - | TRBJ2-5 | TRBV13 | CASRVRALQETQYF | TGTGCCAGCAGGGTAAGAGCCCTCCAAGAGACCCAGTACTTC
- | - | TRBJ1-2 | TRBV30 | CAWSVSRGTIYGYTF | TGTGCCTGGAGTGTATCTAGGGGGACTATTTATGGCTACACCTTC
TRBD1 | - | TRBJ2-7 | TRBV18 | CASSEGQGSSYEQYF | TGTGCCAGCTCAGAGGGACAGGGGTCTTCCTACGAGCAGTACTTC
TRBD1 | - | TRBJ2-3 | TRBV23-1 | CAGDGTANTDTQYF | TGCGCCGGAGATGGGACAGCCAACACAGATACGCAGTATTTT
- | once | TRBJ2-2 | TRBV9 | CASSVRGGTGELFF | TGTGCCAGCAGCGTCAGGGGTGGTACCGGGGAGCTGTTTTTT
- | once | TRBJ2-2 | TRBV28 | CATDKTGVGELFF | TGTGCCACGGACAAGACGGGGGTCGGGGAGCTGTTTTTT
- | - | TRBJ1-4 | TRBV5-1 | CASSTRTATNEKLFF | TGCGCCAGCAGCACCCGGACAGCAACTAATGAAAAACTGTTTTTT
- | - | TRBJ1-2 | TRBV16 | CASSQSGQGGGYTF | TGTGCCAGCAGCCAATCCGGCCAGGGTGGTGGCTACACCTTC
TRBD1 | - | TRBJ1-4 | TRBV2 | CASNLDRVGEKLFF | TGTGCCAGCAACCTGGACAGGGTGGGTGAAAAACTGTTTTTT
TRBD1 | many | TRBJ2-7 | TRBV2 | CASRARDRGQTEQYF | TGTGCCAGCAGAGCCCGGGACAGGGGGCAGACCGAGCAGTACTTC
TRBD1 | - | TRBJ2-4 | TRBV27 | CASRTGGITAKNIQYF | TGTGCCAGCAGGACAGGGGGCATTACAGCCAAAAACATTCAGTACTTC
- | - | TRBJ2-3 | TRBV3-1/TRBV3-2 | CASSLSRDTQYF | TGTGCCAGCAGTCTCTCGAGGGATACGCAGTATTTT
TRBD2 | once | TRBJ2-3 | TRBV7-2 | CASSSASGGANTDTQYF | TGTGCCAGCAGCTCCGCTAGCGGGGGGGCGAACACAGATACGCAGTATTTT
TRBD1 | few | TRBJ2-1 | TRBV2 | CASMSETGAGNEQFF | TGTGCCAGCATGTCTGAGACAGGGGCAGGCAATGAGCAGTTCTTC
TRBD1 | - | TRBJ1-6 | TRBV9 | CASSVGQGNSPLHF | TGTGCCAGCAGCGTAGGACAGGGTAATTCACCCCTCCACTTT
TRBD2 | - | TRBJ2-3 | TRBV4-2 | CASSQGELAGGPDTQYF | TGTGCCAGCAGCCAAGGAGAGCTAGCGGGGGGGCCGGATACGCAGTATTTT
- | once | TRBJ2-3 | TRBV27 | CASSLTRTDTQYF | TGTGCCAGCAGTTTGACTCGCACAGATACGCAGTATTTT
TRBD1 | - | TRBJ1-1 | TRBV3-1/TRBV3-2 | CASSYRDRNTEAFF | TGTGCCAGCAGCTACCGGGACAGGAACACTGAAGCTTTCTTT
TRBD2 | - | TRBJ2-1 | TRBV9 | CASSAGTSVNEQFF | TGTGCCAGCAGCGCCGGGACTAGCGTAAATGAGCAGTTCTTC
TRBD1 | - | TRBJ2-7 | TRBV7-9 | CASSSWDRVYEQYF | TGTGCCAGCAGCTCCTGGGACAGGGTCTACGAGCAGTACTTC
- | - | TRBJ2-1 | TRBV4-2 | CASSQAISPRSYNEQFF | TGTGCCAGCAGCCAAGCAATTAGCCCGAGGTCCTACAATGAGCAGTTCTTC
TRBD1 | - | TRBJ1-5 | TRBV24-1 | CATSDGTGIDNQPQHF | TGTGCCACCAGTGATGGGACAGGTATTGACAATCAGCCCCAGCATTTT
- | - | TRBJ1-4 | TRBV28 | CASSSPGVANEKLFF | TGTGCCAGCAGCTCTCCAGGGGTAGCTAATGAAAAACTGTTTTTT
- | - | TRBJ2-1 | TRBV24-1 | CATSDFGGQVEQFF | TGTGCCACCAGTGATTTCGGGGGGCAGGTTGAGCAGTTCTTC
TRBD2 | - | TRBJ2-1 | TRBV10-1 | CASSGPSGTYNEQFF | TGCGCCAGCAGTGGCCCTAGCGGGACCTACAATGAGCAGTTCTTC
- | - | TRBJ2-1 | TRBV5-1 | CASSLGGGQYNEQFF | TGCGCCAGCAGCTTAGGCGGGGGCCAATACAATGAGCAGTTCTTC
- | - | TRBJ2-2 | TRBV7-9 | CASSTRELNTGELFF | TGTGCCAGCAGTACCCGGGAATTGAACACCGGGGAGCTGTTTTTT
TRBD1 | - | TRBJ2-5 | TRBV2 | CATLFGQGRETQYF | TGTGCTACGTTGTTTGGACAGGGGCGAGAGACCCAGTACTTC
TRBD2 | - | TRBJ2-1 | TRBV9 | CASSGGAGDSYNEQFF | TGTGCCAGCAGCGGGGGAGCGGGGGACTCCTACAATGAGCAGTTCTTC
- | - | TRBJ1-1 | TRBV13 | CASSPRGQVPWGNYEAFF | TGTGCCAGCAGTCCCCGAGGCCAAGTCCCGTGGGGCAACTATGAAGCTTTCTTT
TRBD1 | - | TRBJ1-4 | TRBV11-2 | CASSLADRATNEKLFF | TGTGCCAGCAGCTTAGCCGACAGGGCAACTAATGAAAAACTGTTTTTT
TRBD1 | - | TRBJ1-2 | TRBV11-2 | CASSFVRGQHYGYTF | TGTGCCAGCAGCTTCGTTAGGGGACAGCACTATGGCTACACCTTC
- | - | TRBJ1-6 | TRBV12-3/TRBV12-4 | CASRLTDNSPLHF | TGTGCCAGCAGACTGACAGATAATTCACCCCTCCACTTT
- | once | TRBJ2-1 | TRBV13 | CASSLGPTNEQFF | TGTGCCAGCAGCTTGGGGCCCACTAATGAGCAGTTCTTC
- | - | TRBJ1-2 | TRBV3-1/TRBV3-2 | CASRSAGGEGYGYTF | TGTGCCAGCAGAAGCGCGGGGGGCGAAGGCTATGGCTACACCTTC
- | - | TRBJ1-3 | TRBV15 | CATSRERGFGNTIYF | TGTGCCACCAGCAGAGAGCGCGGGTTTGGAAACACCATATATTTT
TRBD2 | - | TRBJ2-5 | TRBV5-4 | CASSLGLAGGQETQYF | TGTGCCAGCAGCTTGGGACTAGCGGGGGGGCAAGAGACCCAGTACTTC
- | - | TRBJ2-2 | TRBV6-5 | CASSGDTGELFF | TGTGCCAGCTCGGGGGACACCGGGGAGCTGTTTTTT
- | - | TRBJ1-5 | TRBV9 | CASSVGAEKYQPQHF | TGTGCCAGCAGCGTTGGGGCGGAGAAGTATCAGCCCCAGCATTTT
- | - | TRBJ1-1 | TRBV10-3 | CAISDSLNTEAFF | TGTGCCATCAGTGACAGTTTGAACACTGAAGCTTTCTTT
- | once | TRBJ1-1 | TRBV30 | CAWAGLSTEAFF | TGTGCCTGGGCGGGACTTTCCACTGAAGCTTTCTTT
TRBD2 | - | TRBJ2-7 | TRBV14 | CASSQGSGGAYEQYF | TGTGCCAGCAGCCAAGGTAGCGGGGGGGCCTACGAGCAGTACTTC
TRBD1 | - | TRBJ2-7 | TRBV18 | CASSPGTASREQYF | TGTGCCAGCTCACCAGGGACAGCCTCTCGGGAGCAGTACTTC
- | - | TRBJ1-6 | TRBV7-9 | CASSLARFDGPLTFPPLHF | TGTGCCAGCAGCTTAGCTCGGTTTGATGGGCCCCTAACTTTCCCACCCCTCCACTTT
- | - | TRBJ2-3 | TRBV4-1 | CASSQVSRDTQYF | TGCGCCAGCAGCCAAGTTAGCCGCGATACGCAGTATTTT